One and the same sample provided the 20 T cell receptor beta chains below, sequenced in a study of type 1 and type 2 diabetes patients. Amplification started from genomic DNA. Amplification of the beta chain CDR3 used 30 forward and 13 reverse multiplex primers. MiXCR, run by TCRdb on the multiplex PCR reads, gives a single entry per CDR3 protein. The sample lists 270,000 or so distinct CDR3 sequences; roughly 50% were seen once. The sample was peripheral blood mononuclear cells (PBMCs). These receptors came from a man aged 18-30 years with type 2 diabetes.

The chain couples TRBV2 to TRBJ2-2; 7 bases are shared with TRBD2. The CDR3 is 13 residues long. V lost 5 bases to trimming and J lost 6 bases; unmatched junction nucleotides: 3. Germline V gene lookup returns CDR1 SNHLY and CDR2 FYNNEI. CDR3 bases: TGTGCCAGCAGTCCACTAGCGTCCGGGGAGCTGTTTTTT. It yields the protein CASSPLASGELFF.

This clonotype was detected only a few times. The chain couples TRBV6-6 to TRBJ2-2; maybe TRBD2 (5 bases). This CDR3 is built from 15 residues. Looked up from germline, CDR1 is MNHNY and CDR2 is SVGAGI (reference sequence). The V and J ends lost 2 bases and 0 bases respectively, with 7 bases between them. The CDR3 is CASSYGGSNTGELFF. Written as DNA, the CDR3 is TGTGCCAGCAGTTACGGCGGGTCGAACACCGGGGAGCTGTTTTTT.

CDR3 residues: CSAGQGVTEAFF. The CDR3 bases are TGCAGTGCTGGACAGGGGGTCACTGAAGCTTTCTTT. The chain uses TRBV20-1 and TRBJ1-1; TRBD1 matches at 10 bases. Trimming cost V 5 bases and J 4 bases; bases outside gene matches: 1. CDR3 length: 12 residues. The germline gives CDR1 DFQATT, CDR2 SNEGSKA (reference sequence).

This chain joins TRBV29-1 and TRBJ2-7, with D perhaps given as TRBD1 or TRBD2 (5 bases each). Germline V gives CDR1 SQVTM, CDR2 ANQGSEA. The CDR3 sequence is 11 residues long. V lost 4 bases and J 6 bases, leaving 10 bases between the germline ends. DNA for the CDR3: TGCAGCGTTGCCAGGGCGGGCGAGCAGTACTTC. This encodes CSVARAGEQYF.

The chain carries TRBV5-1 and TRBJ2-5; D uncertain. The CDR3 is made up of 14 amino acids. Germline CDR1 is SGHRS and CDR2 is YFSETQ. Trimming took off 0 bases at V and 2 bases at J, with 8 bases between the two ends. CDR3 sequence (DNA): TGCGCCAGCAGCTTGGTCGGCAGACAAGAGACCCAGTACTTC. As protein: CASSLVGRQETQYF.

This clonotype was counted only a few times. This chain links TRBV2 with TRBJ2-1; 8 bases align to TRBD2. The CDR3 runs 17 residues. Germline CDR1 SNHLY, CDR2 FYNNEI. V lost 2 bases and J lost 4; bases outside the gene matches: 10. The CDR3 loop is CASSEYWVGREYNEQFF. Here the CDR3 DNA reads TGTGCCAGCAGTGAATACTGGGTCGGGAGGGAATACAATGAGCAGTTCTTC.

The V call is TRBV2, the J call TRBJ2-1; 10 bases map to TRBD2. Germline CDR1 and CDR2: SNHLY and FYNNEI. The CDR3 extends over 15 amino acids. V lost 7 bases, J lost 9 bases, and 12 bases stayed unmatched. CDR3 nucleotide sequence: TGTGCCAGCACCATCCAGCGGGAGGGCCCCATTGAGCAGTTCTTC. It specifies CASTIQREGPIEQFF.

This rearrangement joins TRBV30 to TRBJ2-3, with D tentatively TRBD2 (5 bases). The V and J ends lost 3 bases and 9 bases respectively, with 16 bases between them. This CDR3 comprises 13 residues. Germline V gives CDR1 GTSNPN, CDR2 SVGIG (reference sequence). Here the CDR3 DNA reads TGTGCCTGGAGAAGAGACTACCTTGGGACGCAGTATTTT. It specifies CAWRRDYLGTQYF.

The table lists this clonotype with a count of one. V gene TRBV25-1 combines with J gene TRBJ1-1; 8 nucleotides match TRBD1. The junction had 8 bases not matched to a gene; V was cut back by 7 bases and J by 1 base. The germline V gene has CDR1 MGHDK and CDR2 SYGVNS. The CDR3 runs to 15 residues. In DNA form, the CDR3 reads TGTGCCAGCATTCCCGAACAGGGGGGGAACACTGAAGCTTTCTTT. Protein: CASIPEQGGNTEAFF. The full variable domain, completed using reference TRBV25-1 and TRBJ1-1, is EADIYQTPRYLVIGTGKKITLECSQTMGHDKMYWYQQDPGMELHLIHYSYGVNSTEKGDLSSESTVSRIRTEHFPLTLESARPSHTSQYLCASIPEQGGNTEAFFGQGTRLTVV.

V gene TRBV5-5 combines with J gene TRBJ1-4; maybe TRBD1 (5 bases). V lost 0 bases and J lost 13, with 13 bases in between. CDR3 length equals 13 residues. In germline, CDR1 is SGHKS, CDR2 YYEKEE (reference sequence). This CDR3 is CASSLVGRGTLFF. The DNA of the CDR3 is TGTGCCAGCAGCTTGGTAGGAAGGGGTACACTGTTTTTT.

The gene calls are TRBV7-8 and TRBJ1-4; tentative D call: TRBD1 (6 bases). Per germline, CDR1 SGHVS and CDR2 FQNEAQ. This CDR3 is 15 amino acids long. Trimming left V 11 bases short and J 0 bases short, with 16 bases between. The DNA of the CDR3 is TGTGCCTGGAGCCTACACAGGGCAACTAATGAAAAACTGTTTTTT. It specifies CAWSLHRATNEKLFF.

The chain combines TRBV27 with TRBJ2-7; tentatively, D is TRBD2 (6 bases). Looked up from germline, CDR1 is MNHEY and CDR2 is SMNVEV (reference sequence). Trimming removed 0 bases at V and 4 bases at J, with 13 bases between. This CDR3 has 15 amino acids. CDR3 loop: CASSLSSAGMYEQYF. In nucleotides, the CDR3 is TGTGCCAGCAGTTTATCGTCGGCGGGAATGTACGAGCAGTACTTC.

The V and J genes are TRBV7-9 and TRBJ2-5; D ambiguous. TRBJ2-7 matches the DNA end more closely, so the J call is doubtful. Germline V gene data show CDR1 as SEHNR and CDR2 as FQNEAQ (reference sequence). The CDR3 runs to 16 residues. The CDR3 spells CASSTRIDPTSDEQYF. The CDR3 DNA follows: TGTGCCAGCAGCACCCGAATAGACCCAACAAGTGACGAGCAGTACTTC.

The V and J genes are TRBV19 and TRBJ1-2; weak D call: TRBD1 (5 bases). This CDR3 spans 15 amino acids. Germline CDR1 reads LNHDA; CDR2 reads SQIVND (reference sequence). Trimming pared 5 bases from V and 4 bases from J, leaving 17 bases between. CDR3 sequence (DNA): TGTGCCAGTAGTCCAAGGCGGGACTTTGGCTATGGCTACACCTTC. It specifies CASSPRRDFGYGYTF.

The rearrangement uses TRBV2 and TRBJ2-7; TRBD1 agrees at 7 bases. The CDR3 consists of 13 residues. From germline, CDR1 is SNHLY and CDR2 FYNNEI. The junction had 8 bases not matched to a gene; V was cut back by 6 bases and J by 6 bases. The CDR3 sequence: CASSDDRVAEQYF. CDR3 coding DNA: TGTGCCAGCAGCGATGACAGGGTAGCCGAGCAGTACTTC.

The chain has TRBV29-1 and TRBJ2-5; D gene unclear. CDR3 length: 12 residues. V was shortened by 1 base and J by 5 bases, with 8 bases between the two germline ends. Germline V gene lookup returns CDR1 SQVTM and CDR2 ANQGSEA. CDR3 in amino acids: CSVEVWQETQYF. The DNA of the CDR3 is TGCAGCGTTGAAGTATGGCAGGAGACCCAGTACTTC. The full variable domain, in which reference TRBV29-1 and TRBJ2-5 provide the parts outside the CDR3, is SAVISQKPSRDICQRGTSLTIQCQVDSQVTMMFWYRQQPGQSLTLIATANQGSEATYESGFVIDKFPISRPNLTFSTLTVSNMSPEDSSIYLCSVEVWQETQYFGPGTRLLVL.

This clonotype was detected a few times. The V and J genes are TRBV9 and TRBJ2-7; the match to TRBD1 covers 11 bases. The V gene's germline CDR1 is SGDLS and CDR2 YYNGEE. After removal of 7 bases from V and 5 bases from J, the junction contained 8 bases not matched to a gene. The CDR3 totals 14 residues. The CDR3 is CASGGQGAIDEQYF. The CDR3 DNA is TGTGCCAGCGGCGGACAGGGGGCGATAGACGAGCAGTACTTC.

This clonotype was recorded a few times. V and J are TRBV10-3 and TRBJ1-4; D remains ambiguous. The V gene's germline CDR1 is ENHRY and CDR2 SYGVKD. The CDR3 length is 12 residues. V shed 2 bases and J shed 3 bases, with 1 base lying between them. As DNA, the CDR3 is TGTGCCATCAGTGAGGCTAATGAAAAACTGTTTTTT. Amino acids: CAISEANEKLFF.

The rearrangement uses TRBV19 and TRBJ2-3; TRBD2 matches 11 bases. With V trimmed by 9 bases and J by 2 bases, 7 bases remained unmatched. The CDR3 runs to 15 residues. The V gene's germline CDR1 is LNHDA and CDR2 SQIVND (reference sequence). Here the CDR3 reads CASSPGLAATDTQYF. CDR3 nucleotides: TGTGCCAGCAGTCCGGGACTAGCGGCCACAGATACGCAGTATTTT.

The rearrangement uses TRBV20-1 and TRBJ2-7, with D unclear. Germline CDR1 reads DFQATT; CDR2 reads SNEGSKA (reference sequence). Trimming left V 6 bases short and J 11 bases short, with 8 bases between. CDR3 size: 8 residues. The DNA for the CDR3 is TGCAGTGCCCCTCTGGAGTACTTC. Amino acid sequence: CSAPLEYF.